One and the same sample provided the 14 T cell receptor beta chains below, sequenced in a study of OX40 agonist ivuxolimab in advanced cancers. Libraries were prepared by immunoSEQ multiplex PCR; TCRdb keeps only in-frame clonotypes and omits some of them. The sample lists 70,000 to 85,000 clones; 70% to 90% were seen once. The input for sequencing was CD4+ or CD8+ T cells sorted from blood, taken in a trial of the OX40 agonist ivuxolimab. The source is an adult with an advanced solid tumor such as melanoma, head and neck, liver or kidney cancer.

This CDR3 is CASSVAGGLNQPQHF. The CDR3 nucleotides are TGTGCCAGCAGCGTAGCCGGGGGCCTTAATCAGCCCCAGCATTTT. The genes are TRBV9 and TRBJ1-5, with a possible D match to TRBD1 (6 bases). Trimming cost V 0 bases and J 4 bases, with 11 bases left between them. The CDR3 consists of 15 residues. Germline CDR1 is SGDLS and CDR2 is YYNGEE.

V is TRBV6-5 and J is TRBJ2-3; D possibly matches TRBD1 or TRBD2 (6 bases each). Trimming pared 5 bases from V and 0 bases from J, leaving 9 bases between. CDR3 size: 14 residues. CDR1 and CDR2 (germline): MNHEY, SVGAGI. The CDR3, as DNA: TGTGCCAGCAGTGGAGGGGGTAGCACAGATACGCAGTATTTT. This translates into CASSGGGSTDTQYF.

This clone was observed a single time. The chain recombines TRBV2 with TRBJ1-2; 9 positions agree with TRBD1. The CDR3 is 13 amino acids. V lost 9 bases and J lost 4; bases outside the gene matches: 6. The germline V gene has CDR1 SNHLY and CDR2 FYNNEI. CDR3 amino acids: CAREKDRGYGYTF. In nucleotides, the CDR3 is TGTGCCAGAGAAAAGGACAGGGGCTATGGCTACACCTTC.

V gene TRBV9 combines with J gene TRBJ1-2, with D hard to call. From germline, CDR1 is SGDLS and CDR2 YYNGEE. Trimming took off 0 bases at V and 8 bases at J, with 11 bases between the two ends. The CDR3 is 13 residues long. CDR3 DNA sequence: TGTGCCAGCAGCGTAGAAGGCCCTGGGGGCTACACCTTC. Residues: CASSVEGPGGYTF.

This rearrangement joins TRBV7-3 to TRBJ2-3, with D possibly TRBD2 on 6 matching bases. Germline V lookup: CDR1 SGHTA, CDR2 FQGTGA. The germline V and J ends were trimmed by 5 bases and 2 bases, with 17 bases remaining between them. The CDR3 is 16 residues long. This chain's CDR3 is CASSPVRGTNTDTQYF. The CDR3 DNA follows: TGTGCCAGCAGCCCTGTACGGGGGACCAACACAGATACGCAGTATTTT.

V gene TRBV19 combines with J gene TRBJ2-2; the match to TRBD1 covers 10 bases. This CDR3 region has 17 residues. V was clipped by 5 bases and J by 3 bases; unmatched bases: 9. Germline lookup yields CDR1 LNHDA and CDR2 SQIVND (reference sequence). The CDR3 bases are TGTGCCAGTAGTTCCCCAGGGACAGGGGTGGACACCGGGGAGCTGTTTTTT. Translated: CASSSPGTGVDTGELFF.

The chain is built from TRBV9 and TRBJ2-3; possibly TRBD2 for D (5 bases). Trimming took off 0 bases at V and 4 bases at J, with 21 bases between the two ends. The CDR3 loop spans 18 amino acids. CDR1 SGDLS and CDR2 YYNGEE come from the germline V gene. CDR3 DNA sequence: TGTGCCAGCAGCGTAGAAAGAGGGTCTTACGGCAGTGCAGATACGCAGTATTTT. The encoded protein is CASSVERGSYGSADTQYF.

The chain combines TRBV19 with TRBJ2-1, with D possibly matching TRBD2 (7 bases). Between the trimmed V and J ends, which lost 5 bases and 0 bases, there was a span of 14 bases. Per germline, CDR1 LNHDA and CDR2 SQIVND (reference sequence). This CDR3 region has 16 residues. In DNA, the CDR3 is TGTGCCAGTAGTGAACAGGGAGGGGACTCCTACAATGAGCAGTTCTTC. Translating gives CASSEQGGDSYNEQFF.

The V call is TRBV7-2, the J call TRBJ1-2, with 7 bases that match TRBD1. Germline trimming cut 5 bases from V and 5 bases from J; bases unmatched to any gene: 8. Per germline, CDR1 SGHTA and CDR2 FQGNSA. The CDR3 totals 14 residues. CDR3 in DNA: TGTGCCAGCAGCCCCTACGACAGGGCTTATGGCTACACCTTC. This encodes CASSPYDRAYGYTF.

This sequence joins TRBV19 and TRBJ2-7, with D unclear. Germline CDR1 and CDR2: LNHDA and SQIVND (reference sequence). This CDR3 region has 14 residues. Deletions cut 6 bases from V and 1 base from J, with 13 bases between. The CDR3 is CASRTVAASYEQYF. CDR3 bases: TGTGCCAGTAGGACGGTAGCCGCGTCCTACGAGCAGTACTTC.

V usage is TRBV19 and J usage is TRBJ2-3; D not certain. Trimming left V 9 bases short and J 7 bases short, with 14 bases between. This CDR3 has 12 amino acids. From germline, CDR1 is LNHDA and CDR2 SQIVND (reference sequence). CDR3 sequence reads: CASRSRLHTQYF. The CDR3 DNA reads as TGTGCCAGCAGGTCCAGGTTACATACGCAGTATTTT. Full variable domain (outside the CDR3, taken from reference TRBV19 and TRBJ2-3): DGGITQSPKYLFRKEGQNVTLSCEQNLNHDAMYWYRQDPGQGLRLIYYSQIVNDFQKGDIAEGYSVSREKKESFPLTVTSAQKNPTAFYLCASRSRLHTQYFGPGTRLTVL.

The chain carries TRBV7-9 and TRBJ1-6; 7 bases align to TRBD1. The ends lost 2 bases at V and 9 bases at J; junction bases unmatched: 7. This CDR3 contains 15 residues. Germline V gene data show CDR1 as SEHNR and CDR2 as FQNEAQ (reference sequence). This CDR3 is CASSLLEGGGSPLHF. The CDR3 region has the DNA TGTGCCAGCAGCTTATTAGAAGGGGGCGGTTCACCCCTCCACTTT.

This rearrangement joins TRBV10-3 to TRBJ1-6; the match to TRBD1 covers 10 bases. Per the germline V gene, CDR1 is ENHRY and CDR2 is SYGVKD. Germline trimming cut 6 bases from V and 0 bases from J; bases unmatched to any gene: 14. This CDR3 region has 20 residues. CDR3 loop: CAIRGGQGDGAGSYNSPLHF. The CDR3 DNA reads as TGTGCCATCAGAGGAGGACAGGGGGATGGAGCAGGCTCCTATAATTCACCCCTCCACTTT.

This clone was detected only once. The chain has TRBV7-2 and TRBJ1-3; 9 bases are shared with TRBD1. V lost 5 bases to trimming and J lost 2 bases; unmatched junction nucleotides: 7. The CDR3 has 16 amino acids. From germline, CDR1 is SGHTA and CDR2 FQGNSA. CDR3 loop: CASSERQGVAGNTIYF. CDR3 nucleotide sequence: TGTGCCAGCAGCGAACGACAGGGGGTGGCTGGAAACACCATATATTTT.